The source of this T cell receptor beta chain is a study of blood T cells in healthy people across ages. Study-wide points: There were more naive CD4+ cells and higher diversity in long-lived donors than in aged donors.

Comment on this clonotype: What it binds is unknown.

Staff drew roughly 10 milliliters of peripheral blood from each donor. With a J-beta primer mix and a sample-barcoded 5' primer, a second PCR ran about 7 to 12 cycles. One entry per CDR3 protein results from TCRdb running MiXCR on the 5' RACE reads. The sample carries around 990,000 distinct CDR3 sequences, approximately 26% recorded once. V lost 5 bases to trimming and J lost 8 bases; unmatched junction nucleotides: 10. Germline V gives CDR1 SGHNT, CDR2 YENEEA. The CDR3 loop spans 16 amino acids. The sample also formed part of further work on T cells of mothers and their children. As that report states: Study donors consisted of three healthy Caucasian mothers and their six children. Related mother-child pairs showed slightly higher but non-significant overlap than unrelated pairs.

The V and J genes are TRBV11-3 and TRBJ2-1; TRBD2 aligns across 12 bases. This clonotype originated in a girl aged 2 to 10 in good health. Sequences were obtained from blood. CDR3 bases: TGTGCCAGCAGCAAGACGGGGACTAGCGGGTTGGATGAGCAGTTCTTC. Translation: CASSKTGTSGLDEQFF.